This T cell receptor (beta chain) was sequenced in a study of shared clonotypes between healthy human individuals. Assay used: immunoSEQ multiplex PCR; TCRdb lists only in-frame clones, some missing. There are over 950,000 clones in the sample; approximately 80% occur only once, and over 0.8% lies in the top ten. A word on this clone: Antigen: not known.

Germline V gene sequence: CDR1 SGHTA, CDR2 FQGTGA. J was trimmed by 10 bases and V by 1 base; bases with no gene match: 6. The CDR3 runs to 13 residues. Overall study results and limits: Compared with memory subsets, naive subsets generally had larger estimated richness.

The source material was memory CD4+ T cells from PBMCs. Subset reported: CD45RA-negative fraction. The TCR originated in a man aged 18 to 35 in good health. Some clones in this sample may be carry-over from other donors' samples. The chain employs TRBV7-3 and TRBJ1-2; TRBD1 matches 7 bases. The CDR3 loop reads CASSLMGQLNYTF. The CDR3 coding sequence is TGTGCCAGCAGCTTAATGGGACAGCTGAACTACACCTTC.